In this sample, the clone carrying this T cell receptor beta chain turned up a few times. As yet, its antigen is unknown. This sample was included in a study of early T cells in non-severe SARS-CoV-2 infection. Study details: Whole-blood bulk RNA, unsorted, was sequenced, and chains were unpaired. Study-wide points: Clonotype matching in VDJdb favored anti-spike CD8 responses and did not capture private and CD4 specificities.

The CDR3 is 16 amino acids. V shed 3 bases and J shed 0 bases, with 11 bases lying between them. Germline assignment: CDR1 SGHVS and CDR2 FQNEAQ. Individual cDNA molecules each received unique molecular identifiers attached to them. TCRdb called the 5' RACE reads again in MiXCR, with one record for every CDR3 protein. The sample includes 100,000 to 120,000 distinct CDR3 sequences, roughly 12% of them seen just once. The source is an adult who was a healthcare worker with PCR-confirmed SARS-CoV-2 infection or an uninfected control (not recorded which). The chain employs TRBV7-8 and TRBJ1-4; no reliable D call. The starting material was whole blood, obtained at baseline. Here the CDR3 reads CASSFLSIATNEKLFF. The CDR3 DNA is TGTGCCAGCAGCTTCCTCTCTATTGCAACTAATGAAAAACTGTTTTTT. The variable domain in full, completed from reference TRBV7-8 and TRBJ1-4, reads GAGVSQSPRYKVAKRGQDVALRCDPISGHVSLFWYQQALGQGPEFLTYFQNEAQLDKSGLPSDRFFAERPEGSVSTLKIQRTQQEDSAVYLCASSFLSIATNEKLFFGSGTQLSVL.